These 4 T cell receptor beta chains were sequenced from one sample in a study of cytomegalovirus exposure and HLA in healthy donors. PCR primers comprised 60 Vbeta and 13 Jbeta primers. Assay: immunoSEQ multiplex PCR; the TCRdb copy retains only in-frame clones and omits some. This sample has approximately 140,000 clones, with almost 80% found just once. Sequenced sample: PBMCs. All receptors derive from a man younger than 30 in good health and CMV-seronegative.

The rearrangement uses TRBV9 and TRBJ2-2, with TRBD2 matching 7 bases. The junction had 10 bases not matched to a gene; V was cut back by 0 bases and J by 8 bases. The germline V gene has CDR1 SGDLS and CDR2 YYNGEE. The CDR3 sequence is 16 residues long. CDR3 coding DNA: TGTGCCAGCAGCGTAGGATGGGAGGGTACGGCAGGGGAGCTGTTTTTT. This gives the protein CASSVGWEGTAGELFF.

This clone was counted a single time. The chain uses TRBV14 and TRBJ2-7; 10 bases are shared with TRBD1. This CDR3 is built from 14 residues. Germline V CDR1 and CDR2: SGHDN, FVKESK. J lost 7 bases, V lost 4 bases, and 7 bases had no gene match. CDR3 amino acids: CASSRDRGGWEQYF. The CDR3 nucleotides read TGTGCCAGCAGCCGGGACAGGGGAGGATGGGAGCAGTACTTC.

CDR3 sequence (DNA): TGTGCCAGCAGCGCTGGGGGGACAGGGCTTATCTCTGGCTACACCTTC. Translated, it gives CASSAGGTGLISGYTF. The rearrangement joins TRBV9 to TRBJ1-2; 9 nucleotides match TRBD1. Trimming at V came to 3 bases and at J to 7 bases, leaving 13 bases not matched to a gene. The germline V gene has CDR1 SGDLS and CDR2 YYNGEE. This CDR3 contains 16 residues.

V usage is TRBV7-9 and J usage is TRBJ2-1; D gene ambiguous. With 4 bases removed from V and 0 bases from J, the gap between germline ends came to 13 bases. This CDR3 comprises 16 residues. CDR1 and CDR2 (germline): SEHNR, FQNEAQ (reference sequence). CDR3 region: CASSSPETRSYNEQFF. The CDR3 nucleotides read TGTGCCAGCAGCTCACCCGAGACTCGCTCCTACAATGAGCAGTTCTTC.